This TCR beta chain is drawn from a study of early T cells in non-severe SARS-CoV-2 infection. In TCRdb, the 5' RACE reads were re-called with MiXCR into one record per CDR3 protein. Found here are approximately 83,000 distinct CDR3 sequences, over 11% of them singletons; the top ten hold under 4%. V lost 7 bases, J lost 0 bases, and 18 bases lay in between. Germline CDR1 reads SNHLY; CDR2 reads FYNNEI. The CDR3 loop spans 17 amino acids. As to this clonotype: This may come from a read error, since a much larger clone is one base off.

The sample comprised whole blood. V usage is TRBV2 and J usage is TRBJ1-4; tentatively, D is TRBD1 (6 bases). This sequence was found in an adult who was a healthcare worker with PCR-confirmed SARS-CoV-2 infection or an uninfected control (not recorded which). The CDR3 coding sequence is TGTGCCAGCACCCTGGACAGTAGACTTGCAACTAATGAAAAACTGTTTTTT. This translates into CASTLDSRLATNEKLFF.